This is a list of T cell receptor beta chains from one sample in a study of blood T cells in healthy people across ages. TCRdb reanalysed the 5' RACE reads using MiXCR and keeps one entry per CDR3 protein. The profile shows about 720,000 distinct CDR3 sequences, around 25% of them singletons. The same data also contributed to another study, on T cells of mothers and their children.

The source material was blood. These receptors were taken from a boy younger than 18 in good health. Each CDR3 is given with its conserved first and last residue. Each record gives: J gene, D gene, V gene, CDR3 length, CDR3 protein. D genes are given only for firm matches.

TRBJ1-2 | NA | TRBV20-1 | 14 | CSARVSPSFYGYTF
TRBJ2-3 | NA | TRBV6-1 | 14 | CASSGRSGDAPQYF
TRBJ1-2 | TRBD1 | TRBV12-3/TRBV12-4 | 15 | CASSPGTGLNYGYTF
TRBJ2-7 | NA | TRBV10-3 | 15 | CAISDSGTVTYEQYF
TRBJ1-1 | TRBD1 | TRBV5-1 | 14 | CASSLAGTGSEAFF
TRBJ1-1 | NA | TRBV29-1 | 11 | CSVGVTREAFF
TRBJ2-7 | TRBD1 | TRBV18 | 14 | CASSQDRGQDEQYF
TRBJ2-3 | TRBD2 | TRBV6-4 | 14 | CASSERGATDTQYF
TRBJ2-5 | NA | TRBV7-9 | 16 | CASSPTVRGGQETQYF
TRBJ1-1 | NA | TRBV28 | 15 | CASSLWGELNTEAFF
TRBJ2-6 | TRBD2 | TRBV7-2 | 18 | CASSLALAGTSGANVLTF
TRBJ1-6 | NA | TRBV20-1 | 15 | CSGRGTGANNSPLHF
NA | NA | TRBV6-1 | 17 | CASSPPLHKRPSYEQYF
TRBJ2-7 | NA | TRBV21-1 | 14 | CASSPWPRLYEQYF
TRBJ2-4 | TRBD2 | TRBV20-1 | 14 | CSAPKTSGKNIQYF
TRBJ2-2 | NA | TRBV3-1 | 16 | CASSHRDFVNTGELFF
TRBJ2-3 | TRBD2 | TRBV20-1 | 14 | CSARDPAGGTTQYF
TRBJ1-1 | NA | TRBV12-3/TRBV12-4 | 15 | CASRQKSVGNTEAFF
TRBJ2-1 | NA | TRBV5-1 | 14 | CASSLEGGPYEQFF
TRBJ2-5 | TRBD2 | TRBV4-1 | 17 | CASSQDGGAGGEETQYF
TRBJ2-6 | NA | TRBV27 | 19 | CASSLRWRRVGSGANVLTF
NA | NA | TRBV6-5 | 15 | CASKISVVAYNEQFF
TRBJ2-7 | TRBD1 | TRBV10-3 | 15 | CAISDGDRGRYEQYF
TRBJ2-2 | TRBD2 | TRBV9 | 18 | CASSVGGEKRGLGGELFF
TRBJ1-3 | NA | TRBV9 | 17 | CASSARPTDYSGNTIYF
TRBJ2-3 | NA | TRBV27 | 15 | CASSLSSGLTDTQYF
TRBJ1-3 | NA | TRBV6-6 | 15 | CASSYSGPLGNTIYF
TRBJ2-5 | TRBD1 | TRBV10-3 | 13 | CAIRGTAQETQYF
TRBJ2-3 | NA | TRBV12-3/TRBV12-4 | 11 | CASVSTDTQYF
TRBJ2-5 | NA | TRBV6-1 | 15 | CASSRAGLEGETQYF
TRBJ2-5 | NA | TRBV29-1 | 12 | CSGSRSGETQYF
TRBJ1-1 | NA | TRBV29-1 | 13 | CSVFTREGTEAFF
TRBJ2-3 | TRBD2 | TRBV20-1 | 13 | CSASELAGDTQYF
TRBJ1-4 | TRBD1 | TRBV7-2 | 16 | CASSLYGTGGSEKLFF